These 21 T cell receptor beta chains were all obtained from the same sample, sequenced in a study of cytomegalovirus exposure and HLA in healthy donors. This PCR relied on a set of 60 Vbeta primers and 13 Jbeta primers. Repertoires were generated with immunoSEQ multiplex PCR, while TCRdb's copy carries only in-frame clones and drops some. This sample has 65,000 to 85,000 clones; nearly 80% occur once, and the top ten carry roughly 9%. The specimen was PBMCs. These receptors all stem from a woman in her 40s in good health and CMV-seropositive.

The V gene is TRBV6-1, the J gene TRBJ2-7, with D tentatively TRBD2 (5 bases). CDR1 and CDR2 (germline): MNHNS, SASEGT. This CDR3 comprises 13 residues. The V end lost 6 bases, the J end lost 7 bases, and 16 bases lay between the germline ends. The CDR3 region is CASSDPGTGEQYF. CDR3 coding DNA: TGTGCCAGCAGCGACCCGGGAACTGGTGAGCAGTACTTC.

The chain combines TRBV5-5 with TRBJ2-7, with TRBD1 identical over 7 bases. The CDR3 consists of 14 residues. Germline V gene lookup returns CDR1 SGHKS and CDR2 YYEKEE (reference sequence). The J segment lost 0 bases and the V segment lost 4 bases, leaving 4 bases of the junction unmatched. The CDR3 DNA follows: TGTGCCAGCAGCGTGACAGGGACCTCCTACGAGCAGTACTTC. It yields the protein CASSVTGTSYEQYF.

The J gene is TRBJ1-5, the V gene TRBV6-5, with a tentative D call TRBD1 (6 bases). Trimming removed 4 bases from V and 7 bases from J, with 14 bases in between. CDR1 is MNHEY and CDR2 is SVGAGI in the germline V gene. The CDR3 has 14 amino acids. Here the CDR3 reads CASSLQGREQPQHF. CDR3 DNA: TGTGCCAGCAGTTTACAGGGTCGAGAGCAGCCCCAGCATTTT.

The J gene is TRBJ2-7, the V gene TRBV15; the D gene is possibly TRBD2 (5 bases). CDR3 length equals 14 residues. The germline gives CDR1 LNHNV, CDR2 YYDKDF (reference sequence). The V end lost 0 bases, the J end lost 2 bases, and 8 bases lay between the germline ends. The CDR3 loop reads CATSRDEGPYEQYF. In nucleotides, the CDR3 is TGTGCCACCAGCAGAGACGAGGGTCCCTACGAGCAGTACTTC.

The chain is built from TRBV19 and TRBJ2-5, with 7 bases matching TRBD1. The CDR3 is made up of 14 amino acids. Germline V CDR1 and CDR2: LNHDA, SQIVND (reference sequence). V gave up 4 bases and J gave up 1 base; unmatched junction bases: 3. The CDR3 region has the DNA TGTGCCAGTAGTACCGGGACAGTCCAAGAGACCCAGTACTTC. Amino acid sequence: CASSTGTVQETQYF.

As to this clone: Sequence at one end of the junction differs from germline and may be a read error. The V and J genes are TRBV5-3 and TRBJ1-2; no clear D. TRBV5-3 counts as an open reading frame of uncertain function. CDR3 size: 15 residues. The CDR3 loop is CARTLSVSDNYGYTF. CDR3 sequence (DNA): TGTGCCAGAACCTTGTCGGTTTCCGATAACTATGGCTACACCTTC.

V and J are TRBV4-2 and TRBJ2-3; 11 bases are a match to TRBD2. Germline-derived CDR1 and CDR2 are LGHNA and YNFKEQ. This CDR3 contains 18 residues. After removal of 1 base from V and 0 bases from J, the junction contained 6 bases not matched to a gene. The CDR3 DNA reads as TGTGCCAGCAGCCAAGTGCCTAGCGGGGGGATCAGCACAGATACGCAGTATTTT. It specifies CASSQVPSGGISTDTQYF.

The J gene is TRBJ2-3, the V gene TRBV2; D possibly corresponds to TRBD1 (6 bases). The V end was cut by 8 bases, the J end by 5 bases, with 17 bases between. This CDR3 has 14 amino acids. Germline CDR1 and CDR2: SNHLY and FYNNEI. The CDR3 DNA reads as TGTGCCAGCCTTGGACAGCGCTGGGGAGATACGCAGTATTTT. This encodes CASLGQRWGDTQYF.

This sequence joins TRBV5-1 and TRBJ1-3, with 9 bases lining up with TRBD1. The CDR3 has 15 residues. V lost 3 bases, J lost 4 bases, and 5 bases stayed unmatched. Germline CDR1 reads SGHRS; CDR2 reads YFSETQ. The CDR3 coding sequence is TGCGCCAGCAGCTCGACCGGGACAGGGGGAAACACCATATATTTT. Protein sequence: CASSSTGTGGNTIYF. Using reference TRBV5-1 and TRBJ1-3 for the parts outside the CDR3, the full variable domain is KAGVTQTPRYLIKTRGQQVTLSCSPISGHRSVSWYQQTPGQGLQFLFEYFSETQRNKGNFPGRFSGRQFSNSRSEMNVSTLELGDSALYLCASSSTGTGGNTIYFGEGSWLTVV.

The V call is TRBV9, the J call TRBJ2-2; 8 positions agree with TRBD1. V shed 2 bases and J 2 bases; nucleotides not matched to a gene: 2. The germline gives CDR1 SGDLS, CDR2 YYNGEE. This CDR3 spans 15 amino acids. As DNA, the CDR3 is TGTGCCAGCAGCGTGACAGGGGTTAACACCGGGGAGCTGTTTTTT. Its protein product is CASSVTGVNTGELFF. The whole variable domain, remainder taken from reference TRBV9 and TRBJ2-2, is DSGVTQTPKHLITATGQRVTLRCSPRSGDLSVYWYQQSLDQGLQFLIQYYNGEERAKGNILERFSAQQFPDLHSELNLSSLELGDSALYFCASSVTGVNTGELFFGEGSRLTVL.

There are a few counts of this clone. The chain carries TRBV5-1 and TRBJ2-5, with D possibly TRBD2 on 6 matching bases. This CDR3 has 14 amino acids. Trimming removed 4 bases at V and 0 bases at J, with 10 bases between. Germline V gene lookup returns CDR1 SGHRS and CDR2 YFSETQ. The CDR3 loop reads CASSPGDYQETQYF. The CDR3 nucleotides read TGCGCCAGCAGCCCCGGGGACTACCAAGAGACCCAGTACTTC.

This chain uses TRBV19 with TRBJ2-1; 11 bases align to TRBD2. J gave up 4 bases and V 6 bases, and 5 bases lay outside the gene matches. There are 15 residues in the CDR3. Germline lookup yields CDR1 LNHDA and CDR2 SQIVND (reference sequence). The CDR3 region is CASRTSGEGYNEQFF. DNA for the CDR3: TGTGCCAGTAGGACTAGCGGGGAGGGTTACAATGAGCAGTTCTTC. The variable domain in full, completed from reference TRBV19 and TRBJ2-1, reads DGGITQSPKYLFRKEGQNVTLSCEQNLNHDAMYWYRQDPGQGLRLIYYSQIVNDFQKGDIAEGYSVSREKKESFPLTVTSAQKNPTAFYLCASRTSGEGYNEQFFGPGTRLTVL.

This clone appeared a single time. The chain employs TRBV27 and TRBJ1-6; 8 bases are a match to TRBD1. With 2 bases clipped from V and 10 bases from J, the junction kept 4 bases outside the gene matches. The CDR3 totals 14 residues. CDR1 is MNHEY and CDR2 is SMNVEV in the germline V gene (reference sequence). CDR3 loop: CASSLDRGGSPLHF. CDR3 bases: TGTGCCAGCAGTTTAGACAGGGGCGGCTCACCCCTCCACTTT.

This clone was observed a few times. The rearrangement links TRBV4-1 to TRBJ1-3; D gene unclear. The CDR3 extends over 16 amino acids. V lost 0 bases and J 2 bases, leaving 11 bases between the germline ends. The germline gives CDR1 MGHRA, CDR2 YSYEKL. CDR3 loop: CASSQDPRQAGNTIYF. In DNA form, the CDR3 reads TGCGCCAGCAGCCAAGATCCCCGGCAGGCTGGAAACACCATATATTTT.

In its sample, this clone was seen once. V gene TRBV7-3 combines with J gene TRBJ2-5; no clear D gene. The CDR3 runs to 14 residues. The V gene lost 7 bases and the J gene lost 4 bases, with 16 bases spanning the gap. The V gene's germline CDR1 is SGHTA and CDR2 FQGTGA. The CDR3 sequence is CASTFESSRETQYF. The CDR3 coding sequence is TGTGCCAGCACCTTCGAATCGTCCAGAGAGACCCAGTACTTC.

The CDR3 coding sequence is TGTGCCAGCAGTCTCCCGGGTACAGGGTCAACTAATGAAAAACTGTTTTTT. As protein: CASSLPGTGSTNEKLFF. The genes are TRBV28 and TRBJ1-4; maybe TRBD1 (6 bases). Germline CDR1 MDHEN, CDR2 SYDVKM. Trimming removed 5 bases from V and 0 bases from J, with 16 bases in between. The CDR3 sequence is 17 residues long.

CDR3 sequence: CAWSVRGGALDTQYF. The DNA of the CDR3 is TGTGCCTGGAGTGTACGAGGGGGCGCGTTAGATACGCAGTATTTT. The rearrangement uses TRBV30 and TRBJ2-3; 7 bases are shared with TRBD1. This CDR3 contains 15 residues. Per germline, CDR1 GTSNPN and CDR2 SVGIG (reference sequence). The V gene end was trimmed by 0 bases and the J gene end by 5 bases; junction bases not matched to a gene: 8.

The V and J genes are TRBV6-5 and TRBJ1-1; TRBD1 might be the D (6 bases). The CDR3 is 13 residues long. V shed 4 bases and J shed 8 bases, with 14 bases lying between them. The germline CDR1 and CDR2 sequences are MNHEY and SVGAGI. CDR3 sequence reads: CASSSPTQGEAFF. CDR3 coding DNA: TGTGCCAGCAGTTCCCCGACCCAGGGGGAAGCTTTCTTT.

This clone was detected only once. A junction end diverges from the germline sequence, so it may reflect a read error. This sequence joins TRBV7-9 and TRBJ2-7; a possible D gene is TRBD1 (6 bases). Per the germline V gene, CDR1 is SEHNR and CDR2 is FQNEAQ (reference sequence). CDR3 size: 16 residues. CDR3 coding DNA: TGTTCCAGCAACGTAGGGGGAGTAGGAATAGCCTACGAGCAGTACTTC. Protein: CSSNVGGVGIAYEQYF. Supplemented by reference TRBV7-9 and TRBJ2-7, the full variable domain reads DTGVSQNPRHKITKRGQNVTFRCDPISEHNRLYWYRQTLGQGPEFLTYFQNEAQLEKSRLLSDRFSAERPKGSFSTLEIQRTEQGDSAMYLCSSNVGGVGIAYEQYFGPGTRLTVT.

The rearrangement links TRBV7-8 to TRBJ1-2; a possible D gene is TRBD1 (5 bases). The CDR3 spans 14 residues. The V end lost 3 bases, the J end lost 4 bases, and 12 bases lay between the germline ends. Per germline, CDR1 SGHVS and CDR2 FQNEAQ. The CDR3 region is CASSFGPRVYGYTF. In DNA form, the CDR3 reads TGTGCCAGCAGCTTCGGACCCAGGGTCTATGGCTACACCTTC.

The CDR3 DNA reads as TGTGCCAGCAGTTTAGCGACAGGGGGCGGAAACACTGAAGCTTTCTTT. Translated, it gives CASSLATGGGNTEAFF. This chain connects TRBV28 to TRBJ1-1; 10 positions match TRBD1. V was pared by 2 bases and J by 2 bases, with 5 bases of the junction left unmatched. From germline, CDR1 is MDHEN and CDR2 SYDVKM. This CDR3 has 16 amino acids.